This is a list of T cell receptor beta chains from one sample in a study of human T cells and chemical hapten exposure. MiXCR, applied by TCRdb to the RACE reads, yields one record per CDR3 protein. This repertoire shows about 89,000 distinct CDR3 sequences, roughly a tenth found once; its top ten account for around 3.1%. Sequencing used whole blood, obtained in connection with sensitization to the hapten diphenylcyclopropenone (DPC). The receptors here all came from a woman aged 55-70 years with alopecia areata. Some clones in this sample may be carry-over from other donors' samples. The CDR3 runs from the conserved cysteine through the conserved F or W. The D gene is left open where the match is weak. Some rows mark clone size as missing; the rest say once, few, many or name a class of expanded clone.

d_call: -; v_call: TRBV29-1; j_call: TRBJ1-5; clone_size: -; cdr3_aa: CSAGEGYGNQPQHF; cdr3_nt: TGCAGCGCGGGGGAAGGGTATGGAAATCAGCCCCAGCATTTT
d_call: -; v_call: TRBV5-1; j_call: TRBJ1-2; clone_size: many; cdr3_aa: CASRREAVAMNYGYTF; cdr3_nt: TGCGCCAGCAGGCGTGAGGCGGTGGCGATGAACTATGGCTACACCTTC
d_call: TRBD1; v_call: TRBV7-2; j_call: TRBJ2-5; clone_size: many; cdr3_aa: CASSSGQGWETQYF; cdr3_nt: TGTGCCAGCAGCTCGGGACAGGGGTGGGAGACCCAGTACTTC
d_call: TRBD2; v_call: TRBV3-1; j_call: TRBJ2-7; clone_size: -; cdr3_aa: CASSLPGLAGLYEQYF; cdr3_nt: TGTGCCAGCAGCCTTCCTGGGTTAGCGGGATTATACGAGCAGTACTTC
d_call: -; v_call: TRBV30; j_call: TRBJ2-2; clone_size: many; cdr3_aa: CAWTADKNTGELFF; cdr3_nt: TGTGCCTGGACCGCGGACAAAAACACCGGGGAGCTGTTTTTT
d_call: -; v_call: TRBV2; j_call: TRBJ2-3; clone_size: -; cdr3_aa: CASGEGYRADTQYF; cdr3_nt: TGTGCCAGCGGGGAGGGATACAGGGCAGATACGCAGTATTTT
d_call: -; v_call: TRBV13; j_call: TRBJ2-7; clone_size: few; cdr3_aa: CASSLAGPARYEQYF; cdr3_nt: TGTGCCAGCAGCTTAGCAGGGCCTGCGAGGTACGAGCAGTACTTC
d_call: -; v_call: TRBV24-1; j_call: TRBJ2-3; clone_size: few; cdr3_aa: CATSGGGVGARTDTQYF; cdr3_nt: TGTGCCACCAGTGGGGGAGGCGTCGGGGCCCGCACAGATACGCAGTATTTT
d_call: -; v_call: TRBV7-9; j_call: TRBJ1-5; clone_size: -; cdr3_aa: CASSLGPGFNQPQHF; cdr3_nt: TGTGCCAGCAGCTTAGGGCCAGGGTTCAATCAGCCCCAGCATTTT
d_call: TRBD1; v_call: TRBV7-8; j_call: TRBJ1-5; clone_size: many; cdr3_aa: CASSIGTGGNQPQHF; cdr3_nt: TGTGCCAGCAGCATAGGGACAGGGGGCAATCAGCCCCAGCATTTT
d_call: TRBD2; v_call: TRBV5-1; j_call: TRBJ2-2; clone_size: -; cdr3_aa: CASSEGTSGLTGELFF; cdr3_nt: TGCGCCAGCAGCGAGGGCACTAGCGGGCTCACCGGGGAGCTGTTTTTT
d_call: -; v_call: TRBV12-3/TRBV12-4; j_call: TRBJ2-1; clone_size: few; cdr3_aa: CASSQGPGEQFF; cdr3_nt: TGTGCCAGCAGTCAGGGGCCCGGTGAGCAGTTCTTC
d_call: -; v_call: TRBV29-1; j_call: TRBJ2-3; clone_size: many; cdr3_aa: CSVARSGETDTQYF; cdr3_nt: TGCAGCGTTGCGCGGTCAGGGGAGACAGATACGCAGTATTTT
d_call: -; v_call: TRBV30; j_call: TRBJ2-7; clone_size: -; cdr3_aa: CAWSLGAKQYF; cdr3_nt: TGTGCCTGGAGTCTAGGGGCGAAGCAGTACTTC